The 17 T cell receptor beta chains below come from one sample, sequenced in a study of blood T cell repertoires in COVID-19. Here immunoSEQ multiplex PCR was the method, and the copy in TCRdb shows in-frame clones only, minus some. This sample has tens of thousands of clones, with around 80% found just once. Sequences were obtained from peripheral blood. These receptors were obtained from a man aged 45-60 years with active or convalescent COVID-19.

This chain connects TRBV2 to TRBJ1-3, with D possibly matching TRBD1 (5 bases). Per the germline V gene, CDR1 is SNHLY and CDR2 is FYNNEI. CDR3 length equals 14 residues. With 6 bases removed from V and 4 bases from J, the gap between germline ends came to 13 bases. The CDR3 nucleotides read TGTGCCAGCAGACTGATGGGGCCCGGAAACACCATATATTTT. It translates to CASRLMGPGNTIYF.

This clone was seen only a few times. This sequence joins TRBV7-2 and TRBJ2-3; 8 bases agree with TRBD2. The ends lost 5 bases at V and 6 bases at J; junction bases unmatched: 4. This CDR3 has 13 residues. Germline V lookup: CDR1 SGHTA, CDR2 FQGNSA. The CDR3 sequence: CASSPTGGDTQYF. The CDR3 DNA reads TGTGCCAGCAGCCCGACGGGGGGGGATACGCAGTATTTT.

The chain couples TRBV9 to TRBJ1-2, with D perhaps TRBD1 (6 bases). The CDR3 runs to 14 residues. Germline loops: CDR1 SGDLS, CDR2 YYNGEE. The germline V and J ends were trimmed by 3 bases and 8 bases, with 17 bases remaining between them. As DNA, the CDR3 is TGTGCCAGCAGCGATCAACAGGGCTTTAGGGGCTACACCTTC. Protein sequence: CASSDQQGFRGYTF.

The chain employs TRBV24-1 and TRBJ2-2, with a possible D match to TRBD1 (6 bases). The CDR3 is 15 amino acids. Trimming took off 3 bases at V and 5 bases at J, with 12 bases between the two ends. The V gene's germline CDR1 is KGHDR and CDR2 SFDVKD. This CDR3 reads CATSDPGHRTGELFF. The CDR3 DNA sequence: TGTGCCACCAGTGATCCGGGACACAGAACCGGGGAGCTGTTTTTT.

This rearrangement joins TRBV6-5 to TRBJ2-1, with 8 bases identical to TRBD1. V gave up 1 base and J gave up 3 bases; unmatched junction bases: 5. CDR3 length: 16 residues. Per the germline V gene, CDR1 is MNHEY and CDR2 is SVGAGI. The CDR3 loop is CASSYLRTGLYNEQFF. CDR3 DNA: TGTGCCAGCAGTTACTTGAGGACAGGGCTCTACAATGAGCAGTTCTTC.

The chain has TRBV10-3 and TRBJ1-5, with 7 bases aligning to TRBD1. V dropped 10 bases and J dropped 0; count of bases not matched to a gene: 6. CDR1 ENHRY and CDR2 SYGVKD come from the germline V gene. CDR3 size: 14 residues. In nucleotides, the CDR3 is TGTGCCACCAGACAGGGAATTAGCAATCAGCCCCAGCATTTT. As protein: CATRQGISNQPQHF.

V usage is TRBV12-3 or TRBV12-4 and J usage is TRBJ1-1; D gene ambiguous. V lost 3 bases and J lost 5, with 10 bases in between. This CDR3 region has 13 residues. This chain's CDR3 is CASSLGGRTEAFF. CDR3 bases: TGTGCCAGCAGTTTGGGAGGGCGGACTGAAGCTTTCTTT.

CDR3 sequence: CASSLRTSGGSDTQYF. CDR3 bases: TGTGCCAGCAGCCTCAGGACTAGCGGGGGATCGGATACGCAGTATTTT. The chain is built from TRBV7-6 and TRBJ2-3, with TRBD2 matching over 13 bases. CDR1 is SGHVS, CDR2 FNYEAQ, per germline. This CDR3 is 16 amino acids long. With V trimmed by 5 bases and J by 6 bases, 8 bases remained unmatched.

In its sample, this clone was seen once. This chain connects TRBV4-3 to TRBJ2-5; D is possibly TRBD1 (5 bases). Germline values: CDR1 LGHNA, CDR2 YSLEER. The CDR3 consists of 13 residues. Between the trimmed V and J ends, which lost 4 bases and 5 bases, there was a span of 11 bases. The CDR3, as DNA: TGCGCCAGCAGCCCTGCTGGGGCGGAGACCCAGTACTTC. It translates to CASSPAGAETQYF.

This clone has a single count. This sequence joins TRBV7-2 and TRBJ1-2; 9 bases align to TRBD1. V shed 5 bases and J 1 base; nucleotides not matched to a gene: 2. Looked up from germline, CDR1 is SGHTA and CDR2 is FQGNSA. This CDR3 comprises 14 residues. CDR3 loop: CASSQDRGNYGYTF. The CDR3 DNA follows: TGTGCCAGCAGCCAGGACAGGGGTAACTATGGCTACACCTTC. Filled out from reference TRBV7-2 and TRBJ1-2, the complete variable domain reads GAGVSQSPSNKVTEKGKDVELRCDPISGHTALYWYRQSLGQGLEFLIYFQGNSAPDKSGLPSDRFSAERTGGSVSTLTIQRTQQEDSAVYLCASSQDRGNYGYTFGSGTRLTVV.

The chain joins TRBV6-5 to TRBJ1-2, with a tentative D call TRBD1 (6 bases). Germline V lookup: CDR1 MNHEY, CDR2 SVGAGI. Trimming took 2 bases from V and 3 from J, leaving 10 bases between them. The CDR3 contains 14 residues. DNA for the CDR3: TGTGCCAGCAGTTACAATCCAGGGGACTATGGCTACACCTTC. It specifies CASSYNPGDYGYTF.

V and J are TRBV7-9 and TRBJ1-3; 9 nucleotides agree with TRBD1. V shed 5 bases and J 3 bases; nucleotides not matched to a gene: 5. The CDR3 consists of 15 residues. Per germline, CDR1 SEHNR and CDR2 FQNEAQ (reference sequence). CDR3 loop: CASSVGTGNGNTIYF. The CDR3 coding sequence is TGTGCCAGCAGCGTCGGGACAGGGAATGGAAACACCATATATTTT.

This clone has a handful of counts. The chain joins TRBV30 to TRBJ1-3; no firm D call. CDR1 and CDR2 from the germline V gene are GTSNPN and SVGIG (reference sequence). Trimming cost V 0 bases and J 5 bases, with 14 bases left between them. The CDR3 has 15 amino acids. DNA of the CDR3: TGTGCCTGGAGTGTTCCCTCAGATCTCCGAAACACCATATATTTT. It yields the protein CAWSVPSDLRNTIYF. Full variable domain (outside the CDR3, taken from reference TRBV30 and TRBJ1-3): SQTIHQWPATLVQPVGSPLSLECTVEGTSNPNLYWYRQAAGRGLQLLFYSVGIGQISSEVPQNLSASRPQDRQFILSSKKLLLSDSGFYLCAWSVPSDLRNTIYFGEGSWLTVV.

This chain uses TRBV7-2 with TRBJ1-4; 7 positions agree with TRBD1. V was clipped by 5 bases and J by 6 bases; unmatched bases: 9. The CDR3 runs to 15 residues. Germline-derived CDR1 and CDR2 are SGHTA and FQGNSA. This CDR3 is CASSPQTGRYEKLFF. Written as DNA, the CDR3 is TGTGCCAGCAGCCCCCAGACAGGGAGGTATGAAAAACTGTTTTTT. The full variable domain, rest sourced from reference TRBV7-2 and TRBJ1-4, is GAGVSQSPSNKVTEKGKDVELRCDPISGHTALYWYRQSLGQGLEFLIYFQGNSAPDKSGLPSDRFSAERTGGSVSTLTIQRTQQEDSAVYLCASSPQTGRYEKLFFGSGTQLSVL.

The CDR3 protein is CATSRDRPGGQPQHF. The DNA of the CDR3 is TGTGCCACCAGCAGAGATCGCCCAGGAGGTCAGCCCCAGCATTTT. This chain uses TRBV15 with TRBJ1-5; D is undetermined. Germline CDR1 and CDR2: LNHNV and YYDKDF (reference sequence). Trimming removed 0 bases at V and 6 bases at J, with 12 bases between. This CDR3 is built from 15 residues.

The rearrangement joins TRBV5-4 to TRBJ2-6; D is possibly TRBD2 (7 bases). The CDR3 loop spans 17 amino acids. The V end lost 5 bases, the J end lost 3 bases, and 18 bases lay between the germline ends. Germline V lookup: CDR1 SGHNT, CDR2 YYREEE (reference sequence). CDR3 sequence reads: CASSLEGGGFGANVLTF. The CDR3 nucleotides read TGTGCCAGCAGTCTCGAAGGGGGAGGGTTTGGGGCCAACGTCCTGACTTTC.

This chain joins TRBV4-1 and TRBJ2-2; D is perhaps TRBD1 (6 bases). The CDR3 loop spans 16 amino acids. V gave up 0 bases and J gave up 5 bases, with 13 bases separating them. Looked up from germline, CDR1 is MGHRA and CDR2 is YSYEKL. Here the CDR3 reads CASSQDGTRGTGELFF. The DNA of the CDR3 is TGCGCCAGCAGCCAAGATGGGACAAGGGGGACCGGGGAGCTGTTTTTT.